The source of this T cell receptor beta chain is a study of OX40 agonist ivuxolimab in advanced cancers. Study-wide points: More expanded clones were found, on average, in CD8+ than in CD4+ T cells.

Only one count was recorded for this clone. Its antigen is not known. This table comes from immunoSEQ multiplex PCR, and its TCRdb copy is limited to in-frame clones, with some not included. This repertoire shows some 97,000 clones, under 95% found once; its top ten account for roughly 0.56%. This CDR3 spans 15 amino acids. The germline V gene has CDR1 SGHRS and CDR2 YFSETQ. Trimming cost V 2 bases and J 4 bases; bases outside gene matches: 4. J is TRBJ1-2 and V is TRBV5-1; 11 bases are a match to TRBD1. This TCR was recovered from an adult with an advanced solid tumor such as melanoma, head and neck, liver or kidney cancer. The sample was CD4+ or CD8+ T cells sorted from blood, taken in a trial of the OX40 agonist ivuxolimab. CDR3 region: CASSLGQGAGYGYTF. For the CDR3, the DNA is TGCGCCAGCAGCTTAGGACAGGGGGCAGGCTATGGCTACACCTTC. Drawing the rest from reference TRBV5-1 and TRBJ1-2, the complete variable domain is KAGVTQTPRYLIKTRGQQVTLSCSPISGHRSVSWYQQTPGQGLQFLFEYFSETQRNKGNFPGRFSGRQFSNSRSEMNVSTLELGDSALYLCASSLGQGAGYGYTFGSGTRLTVV.